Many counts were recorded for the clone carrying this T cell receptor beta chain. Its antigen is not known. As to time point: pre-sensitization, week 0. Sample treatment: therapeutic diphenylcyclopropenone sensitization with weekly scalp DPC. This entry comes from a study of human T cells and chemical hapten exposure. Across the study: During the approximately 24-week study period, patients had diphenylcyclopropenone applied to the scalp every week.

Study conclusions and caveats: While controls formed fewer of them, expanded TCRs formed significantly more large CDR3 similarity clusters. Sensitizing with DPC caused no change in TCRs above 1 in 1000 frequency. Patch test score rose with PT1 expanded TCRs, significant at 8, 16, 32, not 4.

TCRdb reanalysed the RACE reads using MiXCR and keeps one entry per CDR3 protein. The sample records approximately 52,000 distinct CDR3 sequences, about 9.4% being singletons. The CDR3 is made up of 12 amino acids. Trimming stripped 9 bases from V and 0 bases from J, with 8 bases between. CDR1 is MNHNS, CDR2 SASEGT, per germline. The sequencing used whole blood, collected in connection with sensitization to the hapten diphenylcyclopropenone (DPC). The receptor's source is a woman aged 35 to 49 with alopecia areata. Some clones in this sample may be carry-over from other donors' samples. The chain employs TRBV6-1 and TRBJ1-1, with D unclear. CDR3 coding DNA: TGTGCCAGTTCCGAACTGAACACTGAAGCTTTCTTT. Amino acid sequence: CASSELNTEAFF.